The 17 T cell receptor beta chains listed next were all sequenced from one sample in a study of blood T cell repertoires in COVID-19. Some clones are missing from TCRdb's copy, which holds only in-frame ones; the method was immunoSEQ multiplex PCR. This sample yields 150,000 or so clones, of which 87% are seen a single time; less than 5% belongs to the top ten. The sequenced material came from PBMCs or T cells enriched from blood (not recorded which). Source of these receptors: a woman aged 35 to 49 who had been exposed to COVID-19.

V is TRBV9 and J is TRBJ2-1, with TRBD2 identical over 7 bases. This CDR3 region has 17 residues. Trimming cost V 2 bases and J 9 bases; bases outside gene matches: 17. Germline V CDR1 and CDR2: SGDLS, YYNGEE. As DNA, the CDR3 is TGTGCCAGCAGCGTGGGGGGGACTACAGGAGCTCCAGGTGAGCAGTTCTTC. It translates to CASSVGGTTGAPGEQFF.

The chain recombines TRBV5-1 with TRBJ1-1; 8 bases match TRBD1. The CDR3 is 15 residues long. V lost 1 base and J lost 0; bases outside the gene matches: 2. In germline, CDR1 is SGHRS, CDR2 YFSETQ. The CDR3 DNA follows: TGCGCCAGCAGCTTGACAGGGGGGTTGAACACTGAAGCTTTCTTT. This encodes CASSLTGGLNTEAFF.

The CDR3 DNA reads as TGTGCCAGCAGACACGACAGGGCAGGCGGCACTGAAGCTTTCTTT. Amino acids: CASRHDRAGGTEAFF. The chain links TRBV7-2 to TRBJ1-1, with 7 bases lining up with TRBD1. With 6 bases clipped from V and 4 bases from J, the junction kept 11 bases outside the gene matches. The CDR3 contains 15 residues. Germline CDR1 is SGHTA and CDR2 is FQGNSA.

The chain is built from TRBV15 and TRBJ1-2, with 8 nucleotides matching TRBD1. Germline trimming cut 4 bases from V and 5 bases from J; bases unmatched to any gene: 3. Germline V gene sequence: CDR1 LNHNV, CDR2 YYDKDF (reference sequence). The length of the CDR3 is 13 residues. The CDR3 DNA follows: TGTGCCACCAGCATGGGGACAGGTTATGGCTACACCTTC. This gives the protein CATSMGTGYGYTF.

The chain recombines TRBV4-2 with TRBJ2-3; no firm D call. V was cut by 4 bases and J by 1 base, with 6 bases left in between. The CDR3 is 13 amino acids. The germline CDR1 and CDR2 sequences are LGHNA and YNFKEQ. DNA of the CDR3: TGTGCCAGCAGCCTCCCCGGCACAGATACGCAGTATTTT. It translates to CASSLPGTDTQYF.

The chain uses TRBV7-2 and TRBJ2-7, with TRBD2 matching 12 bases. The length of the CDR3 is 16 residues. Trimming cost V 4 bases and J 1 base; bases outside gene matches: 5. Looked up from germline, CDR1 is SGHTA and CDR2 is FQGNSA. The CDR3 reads CASSSTTSGRSYEQYF. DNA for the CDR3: TGTGCCAGCAGCTCAACGACTAGCGGGAGATCCTACGAGCAGTACTTC.

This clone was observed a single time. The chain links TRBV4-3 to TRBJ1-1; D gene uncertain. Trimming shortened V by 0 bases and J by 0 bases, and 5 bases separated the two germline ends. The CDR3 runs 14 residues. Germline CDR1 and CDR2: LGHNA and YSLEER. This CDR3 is CASSQDPVNTEAFF. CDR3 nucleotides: TGCGCCAGCAGCCAAGACCCCGTGAACACTGAAGCTTTCTTT.

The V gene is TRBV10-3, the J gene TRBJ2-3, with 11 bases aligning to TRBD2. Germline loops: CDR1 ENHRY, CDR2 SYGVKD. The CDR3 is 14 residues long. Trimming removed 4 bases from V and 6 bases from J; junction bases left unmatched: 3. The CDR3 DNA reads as TGTGCCATCAGTGGAACTAGCGGGGGCGATACGCAGTATTTT. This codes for CAISGTSGGDTQYF.

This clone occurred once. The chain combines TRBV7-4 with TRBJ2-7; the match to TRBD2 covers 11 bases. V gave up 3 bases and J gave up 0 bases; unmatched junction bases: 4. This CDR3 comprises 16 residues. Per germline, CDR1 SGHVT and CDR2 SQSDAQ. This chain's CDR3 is CASSFSTSGGSYEQYF. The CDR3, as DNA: TGTGCCAGCAGCTTCTCTACTAGCGGGGGCTCCTACGAGCAGTACTTC.

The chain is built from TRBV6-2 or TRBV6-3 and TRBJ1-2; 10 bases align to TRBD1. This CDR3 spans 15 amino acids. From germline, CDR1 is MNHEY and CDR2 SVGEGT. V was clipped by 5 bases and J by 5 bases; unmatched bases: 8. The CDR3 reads CASSKSGTGVYGYTF. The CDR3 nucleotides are TGTGCCAGCAGTAAATCCGGGACAGGGGTTTATGGCTACACCTTC.

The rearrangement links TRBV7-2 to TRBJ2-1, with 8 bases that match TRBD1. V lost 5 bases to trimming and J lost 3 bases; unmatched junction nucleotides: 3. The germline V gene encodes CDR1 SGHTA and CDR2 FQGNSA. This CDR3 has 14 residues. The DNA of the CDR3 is TGTGCCAGCAGCCCGACAGGGGACTACAATGAGCAGTTCTTC. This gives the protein CASSPTGDYNEQFF.

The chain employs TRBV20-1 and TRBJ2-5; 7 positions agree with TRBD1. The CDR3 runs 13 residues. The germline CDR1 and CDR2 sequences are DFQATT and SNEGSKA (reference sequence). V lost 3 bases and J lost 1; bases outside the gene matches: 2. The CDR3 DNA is TGCAGTGCTAGTAGGGGGCTCCAAGAGACCCAGTACTTC. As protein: CSASRGLQETQYF.

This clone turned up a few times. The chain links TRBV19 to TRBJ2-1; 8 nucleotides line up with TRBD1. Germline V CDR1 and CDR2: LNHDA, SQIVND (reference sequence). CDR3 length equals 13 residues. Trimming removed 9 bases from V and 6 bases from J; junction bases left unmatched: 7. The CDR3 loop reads CASRGLGTNEQFF. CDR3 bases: TGTGCCAGCAGGGGGCTGGGTACCAATGAGCAGTTCTTC. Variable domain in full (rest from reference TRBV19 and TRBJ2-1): DGGITQSPKYLFRKEGQNVTLSCEQNLNHDAMYWYRQDPGQGLRLIYYSQIVNDFQKGDIAEGYSVSREKKESFPLTVTSAQKNPTAFYLCASRGLGTNEQFFGPGTRLTVL.

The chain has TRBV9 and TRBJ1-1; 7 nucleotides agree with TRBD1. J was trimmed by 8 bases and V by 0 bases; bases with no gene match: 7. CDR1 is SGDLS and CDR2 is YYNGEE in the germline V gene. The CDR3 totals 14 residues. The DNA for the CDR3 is TGTGCCAGCAGCGTAGCTGGTGGCAGGGGGGAAGCTTTCTTT. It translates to CASSVAGGRGEAFF.

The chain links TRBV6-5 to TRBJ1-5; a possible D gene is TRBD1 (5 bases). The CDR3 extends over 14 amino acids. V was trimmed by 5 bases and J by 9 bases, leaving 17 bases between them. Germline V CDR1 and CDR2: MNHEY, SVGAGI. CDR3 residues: CASSPLGSGGPQHF. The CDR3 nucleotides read TGTGCCAGCAGTCCCCTGGGATCCGGGGGGCCCCAGCATTTT.

CDR3 DNA: TGTGCCAGCAGCCCGAGCACCGGTCAGGGGGGCTACACCTTC. Its protein is CASSPSTGQGGYTF. This chain connects TRBV9 to TRBJ1-2; maybe TRBD1 (6 bases). From germline, CDR1 is SGDLS and CDR2 YYNGEE. The CDR3 contains 14 residues. The V and J ends lost 4 bases and 8 bases respectively, with 18 bases between them.

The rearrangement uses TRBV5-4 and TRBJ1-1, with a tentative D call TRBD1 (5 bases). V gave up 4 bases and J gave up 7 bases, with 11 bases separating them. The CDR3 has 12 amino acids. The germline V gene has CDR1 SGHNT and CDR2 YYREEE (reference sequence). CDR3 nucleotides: TGTGCCAGCAGCCCCTCGGGGGGTGAAGCTTTCTTT. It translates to CASSPSGGEAFF.